This TCR beta chain comes out of a study of T cell repertoires in cytomegalovirus infection (dated by TCRdb to 2018 to 2020). At the level of the whole study: The peptide stimulations were aimed at well-studied HLA-B-restricted epitopes as well as recently identified HLA-C-restricted CMV epitopes, whose presentation resists viral immunomodulation. Because public TCR beta signatures pointed to carriage of CMV infection together with the matching HLA type, the HLA type of each donor mattered for the analysis.

TCRdb names Illumina HiSeq 1500 as the instrument used. Using fastp at Q25 and MiXCR, TCRdb reprocessed the public reads and kept productive beta chains. For every CDR3 protein sequence, its rows merge into one entry that carries the most common genes and DNA. This sample comprises roughly 920,000 distinct CDR3 sequences, around 32% of them detected only once. Of the sample, around 15% is held by the ten largest clones. The treatment or condition label, read with the paper, signifies: in vitro stimulation with specific CMV peptide epitopes to enrich CMV-specific T cells. The paper's findings and limits, for the study overall: The ex vivo response was dominated by HLA-C-restricted CMV-specific TCR beta clonotypes, and the single most frequent clonotype in two of eight donors was supplied by these HLA-C-restricted clonotypes. Cumulative frequency of public TCR beta family members discriminated carriers of CMV infection plus the relevant HLA type in this cohort and an independent 352-donor cohort.

The CDR3 measures 14 amino acids from cysteine to phenylalanine. The CDR3 DNA has 42 bases and is translated from base 1. As encoded in the germline V gene, CDR1 is SGHVS while CDR2 is FNYEAQ. As concerns this clonotype: No antigen is known for it. The junction departs from germline at one end; a sequencing error may be responsible.

The rearrangement joined TRBV7-6 to TRBJ2-2, with TRBD1 tentatively as D gene (5 bases match). The clonotype originates from a human donor in good health (CMV status not recorded). Some clones in this sample may be carry-over from other donors' samples. The starting material was cultured CD8+ T cells from PBMCs, obtained from culture after CMV antigen stimulation. CDR3 reads: CASSLAGFSGELFF. The DNA is as follows: TGTGCTAGCAGCTTGGCAGGGTTTAGCGGGGAGCTGTTTTTT.